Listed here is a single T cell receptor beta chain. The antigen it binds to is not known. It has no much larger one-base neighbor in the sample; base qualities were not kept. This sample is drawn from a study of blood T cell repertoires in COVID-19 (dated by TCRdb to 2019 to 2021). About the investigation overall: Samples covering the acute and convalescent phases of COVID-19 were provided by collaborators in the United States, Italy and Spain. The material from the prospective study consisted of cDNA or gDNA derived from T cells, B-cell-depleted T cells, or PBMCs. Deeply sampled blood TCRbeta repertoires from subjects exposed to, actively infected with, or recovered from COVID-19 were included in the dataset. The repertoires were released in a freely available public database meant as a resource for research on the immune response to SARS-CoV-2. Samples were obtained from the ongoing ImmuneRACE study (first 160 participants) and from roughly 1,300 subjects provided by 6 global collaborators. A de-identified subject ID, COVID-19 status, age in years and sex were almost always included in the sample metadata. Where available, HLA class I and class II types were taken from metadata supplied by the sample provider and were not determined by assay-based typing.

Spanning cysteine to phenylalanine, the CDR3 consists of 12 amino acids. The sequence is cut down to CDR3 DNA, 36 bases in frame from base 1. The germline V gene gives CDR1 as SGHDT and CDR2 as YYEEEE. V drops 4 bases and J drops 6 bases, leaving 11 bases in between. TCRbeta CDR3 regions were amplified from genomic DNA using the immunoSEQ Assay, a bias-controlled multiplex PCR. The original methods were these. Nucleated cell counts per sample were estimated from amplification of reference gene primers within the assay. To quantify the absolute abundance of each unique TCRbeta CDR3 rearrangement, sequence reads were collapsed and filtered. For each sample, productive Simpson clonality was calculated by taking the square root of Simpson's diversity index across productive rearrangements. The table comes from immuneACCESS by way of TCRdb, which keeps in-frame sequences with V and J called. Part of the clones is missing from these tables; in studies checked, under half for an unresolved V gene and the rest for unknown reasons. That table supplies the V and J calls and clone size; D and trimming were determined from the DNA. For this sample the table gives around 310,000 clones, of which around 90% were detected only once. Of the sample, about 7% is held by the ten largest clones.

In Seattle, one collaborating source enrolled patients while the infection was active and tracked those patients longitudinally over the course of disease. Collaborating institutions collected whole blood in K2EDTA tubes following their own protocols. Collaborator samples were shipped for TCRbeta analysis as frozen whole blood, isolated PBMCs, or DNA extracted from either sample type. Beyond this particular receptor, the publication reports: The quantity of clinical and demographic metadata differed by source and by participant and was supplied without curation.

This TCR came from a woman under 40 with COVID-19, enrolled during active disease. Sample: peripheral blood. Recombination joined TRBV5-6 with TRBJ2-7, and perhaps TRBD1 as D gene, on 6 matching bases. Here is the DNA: TGTGCCAGCAGCCTAGGACAGATCGAGCAGTACTTC. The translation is CASSLGQIEQYF.